The rows below give T cell receptor beta chains drawn from one sample of a study of beta chain features in type 1 diabetes. Produced via immunoSEQ multiplex PCR; TCRdb's table is partial and in-frame only. The sample lists 900,000 or so clones, roughly 17% occurring once. The sample was naive CD4+ T cells from blood. These receptors all stem from a woman younger than 35 in good health. The CDR3 runs from the conserved cysteine through the conserved F or W. D genes are given only for firm matches. The size of a clone is reported for some rows only, either as once, few or many, or as a class for expanded clones.

.,14,TRBJ2-7,.,TRBV11-2,TGTGCCAGCAGCCCCGGGTTACTCTCCTACGAGCAGTACTTC,CASSPGLLSYEQYF
.,14,TRBJ2-3,.,TRBV21-1,TGTGCCAGCAGCACTTGTAGCGGGATAGATACGCAGTATTTT,CASSTCSGIDTQYF
.,15,TRBJ2-5,few,TRBV4-2,TGTGCCAGCAGCCAATCGCCGCCAGGCCAAGAGACCCAGTACTTC,CASSQSPPGQETQYF
TRBD2,17,TRBJ2-2,.,TRBV15,TGTGCCACCAGCAGAGATCGACTAGCGGCGAACACCGGGGAGCTGTTTTTT,CATSRDRLAANTGELFF
.,11,TRBJ2-3,many,TRBV7-9,TGTGCCAGCAGCTTTACAGATACGCAGTATTTT,CASSFTDTQYF
.,18,TRBJ2-2,few,TRBV29-1,TGCAGCGGCCCCCCAAGGCTAGCCCGCCTCGCGAACACCGGGGAGCTGTTTTTT,CSGPPRLARLANTGELFF
.,14,TRBJ1-2,.,TRBV4-2,TGTGCCAGCAGCCAAGGGCCGGGGTTATATGGCTACACCTTC,CASSQGPGLYGYTF
TRBD1,16,TRBJ2-1,.,TRBV5-1,TGCGCCAGCAGCTTAACCGGGACAGAGTTCCGAAATGAGCAGTTCTTC,CASSLTGTEFRNEQFF
TRBD2,17,TRBJ2-3,.,TRBV5-4,TGTGCCAGCAGCTTGAGGCTAGCGGGAGGGCTCGCAGATACGCAGTATTTT,CASSLRLAGGLADTQYF
TRBD1,14,TRBJ2-7,.,TRBV7-2,TGTGCCAGCAGCTACGGGACAGGTTCCTACGAGCAGTACTTC,CASSYGTGSYEQYF
.,13,TRBJ1-6,few,TRBV14,TGTGCCAGCAGCCAAGCATCGGAATCACCCCTCCACTTT,CASSQASESPLHF
.,17,TRBJ2-1,.,TRBV18,TGTGCCAGCTCACTAGGCGAGGGAGGCACCTCCTACAATGAGCAGTTCTTC,CASSLGEGGTSYNEQFF
TRBD1,16,TRBJ2-1,few,TRBV4-2,TGTGCCAGCAGCAGAAATACAGGGGGCTGGAACAATGAGCAGTTCTTC,CASSRNTGGWNNEQFF
TRBD2,15,TRBJ2-1,few,TRBV11-2,TGTGCCAGCAGCCGACGGACTAGCGGGAGGGATGAGCAGTTCTTC,CASSRRTSGRDEQFF
.,16,TRBJ2-5,.,TRBV18,TGTGCCAGCTCACCGCCTAGCTCCCGCTTCCAAGAGACCCAGTACTTC,CASSPPSSRFQETQYF
TRBD1,15,TRBJ1-5,.,TRBV6-6,TGTGCCAGCAGCGCACAGGGGTTCGGCAATCAGCCCCAGCATTTT,CASSAQGFGNQPQHF
.,14,TRBJ2-7,few,TRBV5-4,TGTGCCAGCAGTTATCCCCCTCCGGGGCTTTCGCGGTACTTC,CASSYPPPGLSRYF
TRBD2,16,TRBJ2-1,.,TRBV25-1,TGTGCCAGCAGTGATAGGCTGGCGGGAGGGCAAGGTGAGCAGTTCTTC,CASSDRLAGGQGEQFF
.,14,TRBJ1-2,.,TRBV4-2,TGTGCCAGCAGCCGGGGGAGTGACGGCTATGGCTACACCTTC,CASSRGSDGYGYTF
.,15,TRBJ2-3,.,TRBV7-2,TGTGCCAGCAGCTTAGGGTTCGGGAGCACAGATACGCAGTATTTT,CASSLGFGSTDTQYF
.,12,TRBJ1-2,.,TRBV28,TGTGCCAGCAGTTGGACAGCTTATGGCTACACCTTC,CASSWTAYGYTF
.,15,TRBJ2-1,.,TRBV18,TGTGCCAGCTCACCATCAGGGCTAGCAGGCAATGAGCAGTTCTTC,CASSPSGLAGNEQFF
.,11,TRBJ2-2,.,TRBV28,TGTGCCACCTGGGGGGCCGGGGAGCTGTTTTTT,CATWGAGELFF
TRBD1,12,TRBJ2-1,.,TRBV2,TGTGCCAGCAGAGATCCGGGACAGGAGCAGTTCTTC,CASRDPGQEQFF